This TCR beta chain was identified during a study of Graves' ophthalmopathy and Graves' hyperthyroidism. Study-level information: There was a collection of peripheral blood at initial diagnosis, before any treatment. Study results and caveats: From stable hyperthyroidism, ophthalmopathy was separated by a 13-signature model with 85% to 90% sensitivity and 80% to 82% specificity. Appearing in blood as well were most expanded thyroid clonotypes above 0.001 frequency.

If patients had other autoimmune diseases, uncontrolled infections, pregnancy or lactation, they were excluded. The TCR beta CDR3 regions underwent amplification from RNA transcripts. First-round RT-PCR relied on HTBI primers, and a second-round multiplex PCR came next. TCRdb recomputed calls from the multiplex PCR reads with MiXCR, one row per CDR3 protein. The profile covers hundreds of thousands of distinct CDR3 sequences, with roughly two fifths appearing a single time and less than 55% taken by the ten largest. As regards this clonotype: Its specificity is unknown.

This clonotype originated in an adult man with Graves' ophthalmopathy. Sequencing used peripheral blood.

The CDR3, as DNA: TGTGCCTCCGGGTATAATCAGCCCCAGCATTTT. It translates to CASGYNQPQHF. The V and J genes are TRBV7-9 and TRBJ1-5; D ambiguous. The CDR3 runs 11 residues. Trimming cost V 11 bases and J 4 bases, with 9 bases left between them. The germline V gene has CDR1 SEHNR and CDR2 FQNEAQ (reference sequence).